What follows are 26 T cell receptor beta chains derived from one specimen sequenced in a study of blood T cell repertoires in COVID-19 (dated by TCRdb to the early 2020s). The library came from the immunoSEQ multiplex PCR assay. The clones in this table, taken by TCRdb from immuneACCESS, are in-frame only. Not every clone is retained; where verified, under half of the shortfall comes from an unresolved V gene, and the cause of the rest is unknown. The sample contains about 200,000 clones, approximately 78% of them found a single time. The ten largest clones add up to about 3% of the sample. Sequencing was done on a sample of peripheral blood. The origin of the receptors is a woman of 80 years or more with active or convalescent COVID-19.

This clone showed up just a few times. The chain carries TRBV20-1 and TRBJ1-2, with D perhaps TRBD1 (6 bases). The germline V and J ends were trimmed by 4 bases and 5 bases, with 8 bases remaining between them. This CDR3 comprises 11 residues. Germline V gives CDR1 DFQATT, CDR2 SNEGSKA (reference sequence). The CDR3 here is CSATQGYGYTF. The CDR3 DNA reads TGCAGTGCTACACAGGGTTATGGCTACACCTTC.

The table lists this clone with a count of one. The rearrangement joins TRBV5-6 to TRBJ2-7; a possible D gene is TRBD2 (5 bases). This CDR3 spans 15 amino acids. Trimming removed 2 bases at V and 0 bases at J, with 12 bases between. Germline loops: CDR1 SGHDT, CDR2 YYEEEE. The CDR3 region is CASSLLVRISYEQYF. DNA for the CDR3: TGTGCCAGCAGCTTACTAGTGAGAATCTCCTACGAGCAGTACTTC. Combining the CDR3 with reference TRBV5-6 and TRBJ2-7 gives the whole variable domain DAGVTQSPTHLIKTRGQQVTLRCSPKSGHDTVSWYQQALGQGPQFIFQYYEEEERQRGNFPDRFSGHQFPNYSSELNVNALLLGDSALYLCASSLLVRISYEQYFGPGTRLTVT.

The J gene is TRBJ1-1, the V gene TRBV12-3 or TRBV12-4, with a weak D call TRBD1 (5 bases). The V and J ends lost 6 bases and 3 bases respectively, with 11 bases between them. The CDR3 totals 13 residues. CDR3 sequence (DNA): TGTGCCAGCAGACGGGACTTAGACACTGAAGCTTTCTTT. Encoded protein: CASRRDLDTEAFF.

The V gene is TRBV5-4, the J gene TRBJ1-3; TRBD1 might be the D (6 bases). Trimming took 0 bases from V and 0 from J, leaving 10 bases between them. Germline V gene sequence: CDR1 SGHNT, CDR2 YYREEE (reference sequence). The CDR3 spans 16 residues. CDR3 residues: CASSLGDILSGNTIYF. In DNA, the CDR3 is TGTGCCAGCAGCTTGGGGGACATTCTCTCTGGAAACACCATATATTTT.

This chain joins TRBV5-4 and TRBJ2-7; D is perhaps TRBD2 (5 bases). Looked up from germline, CDR1 is SGHNT and CDR2 is YYREEE (reference sequence). The germline V and J ends were trimmed by 4 bases and 2 bases, with 10 bases remaining between them. The CDR3 runs 13 residues. The CDR3 reads CASSLDFTYEQYF. The CDR3, as DNA: TGTGCCAGCAGCCTGGACTTTACCTACGAGCAGTACTTC.

The V call is TRBV18, the J call TRBJ2-3, with 9 bases that match TRBD2. The germline gives CDR1 KGHSH, CDR2 LQKENI. This CDR3 contains 14 residues. The V segment lost 6 bases and the J segment 8 bases; nucleotides outside the gene matches: 9. CDR3 sequence reads: CASSIAGEVGTQYF. In DNA, the CDR3 is TGTGCCAGCTCCATAGCGGGGGAAGTAGGTACGCAGTATTTT.

This sequence joins TRBV11-2 and TRBJ2-7, with D perhaps TRBD2 (6 bases). Trimming stripped 3 bases from V and 3 bases from J, with 9 bases between. This CDR3 is 13 amino acids long. Germline-derived CDR1 and CDR2 are SGHAT and FQNNGV. The CDR3 DNA follows: TGTGCCAGCAGCTTGGAAGCGGGCTACGAGCAGTACTTC. Protein product: CASSLEAGYEQYF.

The V gene is TRBV28, the J gene TRBJ2-5, with TRBD1 as a possible D gene (7 bases). This CDR3 region has 15 residues. Trimming shortened V by 6 bases and J by 4 bases, and 18 bases separated the two germline ends. Germline CDR1 MDHEN, CDR2 SYDVKM. DNA of the CDR3: TGTGCCAGCAGATACAGGGGACTCCCCTTAGAGACCCAGTACTTC. This sequence encodes CASRYRGLPLETQYF.

The rearrangement joins TRBV3-1 (or the pseudogene TRBV3-2) to TRBJ1-3, with D maybe TRBD1 (5 bases). Germline values: CDR1 LGHDT, CDR2 YNNKEL (reference sequence). Trimming took 2 bases from V and 9 from J, leaving 17 bases between them. CDR3 length: 15 amino acids. In DNA form, the CDR3 reads TGTGCCAGCAGCCAATCGGGAAGGGGAGGTATCACCATATATTTT. This sequence encodes CASSQSGRGGITIYF.

This clone has just a few counts. V gene TRBV7-3 combines with J gene TRBJ2-2; 10 nucleotides match TRBD2. Germline V gene sequence: CDR1 SGHTA, CDR2 FQGTGA. The CDR3 is made up of 16 amino acids. J was trimmed by 6 bases and V by 1 base; bases with no gene match: 5. The CDR3 reads CASSLSLTSGAGELFF. The CDR3 DNA reads as TGTGCCAGCAGCTTAAGTCTAACTAGCGGGGCCGGGGAGCTGTTTTTT.

The chain uses TRBV6-5 and TRBJ2-2; 10 nucleotides line up with TRBD1. This CDR3 spans 14 amino acids. Germline V gene data show CDR1 as MNHEY and CDR2 as SVGAGI. The V segment lost 8 bases and the J segment 1 base; nucleotides outside the gene matches: 1. This CDR3 is CASWDRGNTGELFF. CDR3 nucleotide sequence: TGTGCCAGCTGGGACAGGGGGAACACCGGGGAGCTGTTTTTT.

V usage is TRBV4-1 and J usage is TRBJ1-1; the D gene is possibly TRBD1 (5 bases). The CDR3 has 18 amino acids. V was trimmed by 3 bases and J by 3 bases, leaving 23 bases between them. CDR1 and CDR2 (germline): MGHRA, YSYEKL. CDR3 coding DNA: TGCGCCAGCAGCCAGGAACCGACAGAGCTAATATGGGACACTGAAGCTTTCTTT. Encoded protein: CASSQEPTELIWDTEAFF.

The rearrangement uses TRBV7-2 and TRBJ1-2; D is possibly TRBD1 (6 bases). This CDR3 comprises 14 residues. CDR1 and CDR2 from the germline V gene are SGHTA and FQGNSA. V gave up 5 bases and J gave up 2 bases, with 12 bases separating them. CDR3 residues: CASSAGAQNYGYTF. CDR3 DNA sequence: TGTGCCAGCAGCGCGGGGGCACAGAACTATGGCTACACCTTC. The complete variable domain, with remaining parts taken from reference TRBV7-2 and TRBJ1-2, reads GAGVSQSPSNKVTEKGKDVELRCDPISGHTALYWYRQSLGQGLEFLIYFQGNSAPDKSGLPSDRFSAERTGGSVSTLTIQRTQQEDSAVYLCASSAGAQNYGYTFGSGTRLTVV.

The chain carries TRBV27 and TRBJ2-7; 9 bases align to TRBD1. The CDR3 contains 16 residues. V gave up 4 bases and J gave up 5 bases; unmatched junction bases: 12. Germline assignment: CDR1 MNHEY and CDR2 SMNVEV (reference sequence). CDR3 nucleotides: TGTGCCAGCAGTTCTCTCCTCGGACAGGGGACGGACGAGCAGTACTTC. Encoded protein: CASSSLLGQGTDEQYF.

The V and J genes are TRBV4-3 and TRBJ1-4; TRBD1 matches 8 bases. The length of the CDR3 is 16 residues. Germline V gene sequence: CDR1 LGHNA, CDR2 YSLEER. With V trimmed by 1 base and J by 7 bases, 8 bases remained unmatched. The CDR3 here is CASSQVLGTGPEKLFF. CDR3 sequence (DNA): TGCGCCAGCAGCCAAGTTTTAGGGACAGGACCTGAAAAACTGTTTTTT.

The rearrangement links TRBV6-5 to TRBJ1-2; TRBD1 matches 8 bases. CDR3 length: 14 residues. Trimming cost V 4 bases and J 2 bases; bases outside gene matches: 3. CDR1 is MNHEY, CDR2 SVGAGI, per germline. CDR3 nucleotides: TGTGCCAGCAGTTTCCGGACAGGGAACTATGGCTACACCTTC. Protein: CASSFRTGNYGYTF.

This clone was counted a single time. CDR3 coding DNA: TGTGCCAGCAGTACCCGACAGGGTCACTATGGCTACACCTTC. Translated, it gives CASSTRQGHYGYTF. The chain couples TRBV6-2 or TRBV6-3 to TRBJ1-2; 7 bases are shared with TRBD1. Unmatched junction bases numbered 6, after V lost 5 bases and J lost 3 bases. Germline values: CDR1 MNHEY, CDR2 SVGEGT. The CDR3 spans 14 residues.

The chain recombines TRBV7-9 with TRBJ1-6; 12 bases agree with TRBD1. Trimming at V came to 6 bases and at J to 7 bases, leaving 1 base not matched to a gene. This CDR3 region has 14 residues. CDR1 SEHNR and CDR2 FQNEAQ come from the germline V gene (reference sequence). The DNA for the CDR3 is TGTGCCAGCAGGGGACAGGGGGCGAATTCACCCCTCCACTTT. Translation gives CASRGQGANSPLHF.

The genes are TRBV29-1 and TRBJ1-3, with a tentative D call TRBD1 (5 bases). Between the trimmed V and J ends, which lost 7 bases and 1 base, there was a span of 11 bases. CDR1 and CDR2 (germline): SQVTM, ANQGSEA. The CDR3 totals 13 residues. In DNA form, the CDR3 reads TGCAGCGGAACCGGGGGTTCTGGAAACACCATATATTTT. It translates to CSGTGGSGNTIYF. Looking up the rest from reference TRBV29-1 and TRBJ1-3 gives the full variable domain: SAVISQKPSRDICQRGTSLTIQCQVDSQVTMMFWYRQQPGQSLTLIATANQGSEATYESGFVIDKFPISRPNLTFSTLTVSNMSPEDSSIYLCSGTGGSGNTIYFGEGSWLTVV.

This chain connects TRBV15 to TRBJ2-7; 13 bases line up with TRBD2. The V and J ends lost 0 bases and 6 bases, in that order; junction bases with no gene match: 11. The CDR3 is 18 residues long. CDR1 and CDR2 (germline): LNHNV, YYDKDF (reference sequence). CDR3 residues: CATSRDPPLLAGGREQYF. The CDR3 DNA follows: TGTGCCACCAGCAGAGATCCCCCCTTACTAGCGGGGGGGCGCGAGCAGTACTTC. Filled out from reference TRBV15 and TRBJ2-7, the complete variable domain reads DAMVIQNPRYQVTQFGKPVTLSCSQTLNHNVMYWYQQKSSQAPKLLFHYYDKDFNNEADTPDNFQSRRPNTSFCFLDIRSPGLGDTAMYLCATSRDPPLLAGGREQYFGPGTRLTVT.

V and J are TRBV5-1 and TRBJ1-1; 7 bases are a match to TRBD1. V lost 1 base, J lost 1 base, and 1 base stayed unmatched. The CDR3 covers 14 residues. CDR1 and CDR2 from the germline V gene are SGHRS and YFSETQ. CDR3 coding DNA: TGCGCCAGCAGCTTGACAGGGGCGAACACTGAAGCTTTCTTT. Its translation is CASSLTGANTEAFF.

The chain employs TRBV19 and TRBJ1-2; D might be TRBD1 (5 bases). Per germline, CDR1 LNHDA and CDR2 SQIVND (reference sequence). The V end lost 5 bases, the J end lost 4 bases, and 8 bases lay between the germline ends. This CDR3 contains 12 residues. This CDR3 reads CASSAGTYGYTF. CDR3 nucleotides: TGTGCCAGTAGTGCGGGGACCTATGGCTACACCTTC.

This chain uses TRBV6-5 with TRBJ1-1; 9 bases align to TRBD1. The CDR3 covers 15 residues. The V gene end was trimmed by 5 bases and the J gene end by 5 bases; junction bases not matched to a gene: 9. The germline CDR1 and CDR2 sequences are MNHEY and SVGAGI. DNA of the CDR3: TGTGCCAGCAGTCGCGGAGACAGGGGGATAACTGAAGCTTTCTTT. Amino acids: CASSRGDRGITEAFF.

V usage is TRBV29-1 and J usage is TRBJ2-5; D perhaps matches TRBD2 (6 bases). The V end lost 3 bases, the J end lost 7 bases, and 12 bases lay between the germline ends. Germline V gene data show CDR1 as SQVTM and CDR2 as ANQGSEA. The CDR3 is made up of 12 amino acids. CDR3 amino acids: CSVDPGEVTQYF. The CDR3 region has the DNA TGCAGCGTTGACCCCGGGGAGGTGACCCAGTACTTC.

Here the CDR3 reads CASSTSGTGGTYEQYF. In DNA, the CDR3 is TGTGCCAGTAGTACGTCCGGGACAGGGGGGACTTACGAGCAGTACTTC. V is TRBV19 and J is TRBJ2-7; 11 nucleotides match TRBD1. The CDR3 runs 16 residues. Germline trimming cut 4 bases from V and 4 bases from J; bases unmatched to any gene: 9. Germline V gene lookup returns CDR1 LNHDA and CDR2 SQIVND (reference sequence).

The rearrangement links TRBV4-3 to TRBJ2-3; possibly TRBD2 for D (5 bases). V was trimmed by 4 bases and J by 1 base, leaving 15 bases between them. The CDR3 covers 16 residues. The germline CDR1 and CDR2 sequences are LGHNA and YSLEER. The CDR3: CASSRKLARGTDTQYF. In DNA, the CDR3 is TGCGCCAGCAGCCGCAAACTGGCGCGGGGCACAGATACGCAGTATTTT.